What follows is one TCR beta chain and its context. Methods used by the authors: Amplification from reference gene primers served as the basis for estimated nucleated cell counts. TCRdb keeps only in-frame clones here, not all; method: immunoSEQ multiplex PCR. V and J calls and clone size are given by that table; D and trimming were obtained from the DNA. The sample lists 120,000 or so clones; 90% were seen once. This specimen belongs to a study of blood T cell repertoires in COVID-19. Whole-study context: Acute and convalescent COVID-19 specimens originated in the United States, Italy and Spain.

The CDR3 contains 16 residues. V was clipped by 3 bases and J by 0 bases, with 12 bases between them. In germline, CDR1 is MNHNS, CDR2 SASEGT. The specimen sequenced was peripheral blood. This sequence originates from a woman aged 55-75 years with COVID-19, enrolled during active disease. This chain joins TRBV6-1 and TRBJ1-3; D possibly corresponds to TRBD1 (5 bases). The CDR3 sequence is CASSEYLTVSGNTIYF. The CDR3, as DNA: TGTGCCAGCAGTGAGTACCTGACAGTCTCTGGAAACACCATATATTTT.